This T cell receptor (beta chain) was identified in a study of cytomegalovirus exposure and HLA in healthy donors. Germline CDR1 GTSNPN, CDR2 SVGIG (reference sequence). V trimming: 7 bases; J trimming: 9 bases; junction bases outside the gene matches: 15. CDR3 length: 13 amino acids. Produced via immunoSEQ multiplex PCR; TCRdb's table is partial and in-frame only. Altogether 120,000 or so clones are present, approximately 89% being singletons, with the ten largest covering around 1.1%. Turning to this clone: Its cognate antigen is unknown.

Whole-study findings and limits: First-cohort TCR clusters tended to co-occur in the 120 or so validation repertoires, a later analysis found. Most observed TCR sequences were rare, whereas some public TCRs were detected in many donors.

The receptor was isolated from a woman under 30 in good health and CMV-seronegative. This chain connects TRBV30 to TRBJ2-7, with 7 bases fitting TRBD2. Sequences were obtained from PBMCs. CDR3 sequence reads: CALGEGSVGLQYV. CDR3 sequence (DNA): TGTGCCTTGGGGGAGGGTTCCGTAGGTTTGCAGTACGTC.